These 9 T cell receptor beta chains came from one sample sequenced in a study of blood T cell repertoires in COVID-19. The method was immunoSEQ multiplex PCR; TCRdb's version includes in-frame clones alone and lacks a portion of them. The data hold about 180,000 clones, with approximately 86% observed a single time. The specimen was peripheral blood. These receptors originate from a man between 50 and 59 years old with active or convalescent COVID-19.

The V and J genes are TRBV5-5 and TRBJ2-7, with 8 bases fitting TRBD1. Germline values: CDR1 SGHKS, CDR2 YYEKEE (reference sequence). The J segment lost 4 bases and the V segment lost 1 base, leaving 7 bases of the junction unmatched. The CDR3 runs to 15 residues. CDR3 loop: CASSLTGQGGYEQYF. The CDR3 DNA reads TGTGCCAGCAGCTTGACTGGACAGGGTGGATACGAGCAGTACTTC.

This sequence joins TRBV28 and TRBJ2-7; 8 nucleotides line up with TRBD2. Germline CDR1 reads MDHEN; CDR2 reads SYDVKM. The CDR3 has 15 amino acids. After removal of 1 base from V and 2 bases from J, the junction contained 4 bases not matched to a gene. CDR3 sequence: CASSLYSGATYEQYF. The CDR3 nucleotides read TGTGCCAGCAGTTTATATAGCGGGGCGACCTACGAGCAGTACTTC.

The rearrangement uses TRBV6-2 or TRBV6-3 and TRBJ2-5, with 13 bases that match TRBD2. J gave up 5 bases and V 5 bases, and 5 bases lay outside the gene matches. The CDR3 is made up of 15 amino acids. Germline CDR1 reads MNHEY; CDR2 reads SVGEGT. CDR3 nucleotides: TGTGCCAGCAGTCAAGGACTAGCGGGGGTGGAGACCCAGTACTTC. As protein: CASSQGLAGVETQYF.

The genes are TRBV30 and TRBJ1-1; D is ambiguous. Germline values: CDR1 GTSNPN, CDR2 SVGIG (reference sequence). The CDR3 extends over 12 amino acids. Trimming left V 7 bases short and J 5 bases short, with 14 bases between. CDR3 loop: CASTSGRTEAFF. DNA for the CDR3: TGTGCCTCGACGTCCGGGAGGACTGAAGCTTTCTTT.

CDR3: CASKEGTDYGYTF. In DNA form, the CDR3 reads TGCGCCAGCAAGGAGGGGACAGACTATGGCTACACCTTC. V and J are TRBV5-1 and TRBJ1-2, with 7 bases aligning to TRBD1. V shed 6 bases, J shed 3 bases, and the junction held 5 bases outside the gene matches. CDR1 is SGHRS, CDR2 YFSETQ, per germline. CDR3 length: 13 amino acids.

In this sample, this clone turned up once. The rearrangement joins TRBV4-1 to TRBJ1-5; D possibly corresponds to TRBD1 (5 bases). V dropped 0 bases and J dropped 5 bases, with 8 bases sitting between them. Germline V CDR1 and CDR2: MGHRA, YSYEKL. CDR3 length: 14 residues. CDR3 region: CASSQESGYQPQHF. CDR3 nucleotides: TGCGCCAGCAGCCAAGAATCAGGGTATCAGCCCCAGCATTTT.

The V and J genes are TRBV3-1 (or the pseudogene TRBV3-2) and TRBJ1-2, with 10 nucleotides matching TRBD1. J gave up 5 bases and V 4 bases, and 4 bases lay outside the gene matches. CDR1 LGHDT and CDR2 YNNKEL come from the germline V gene (reference sequence). The CDR3 is made up of 14 amino acids. The CDR3 DNA follows: TGTGCCAGCAGCCGGGACAGGGGTGAATATGGCTACACCTTC. This sequence encodes CASSRDRGEYGYTF.

The J gene is TRBJ2-1, the V gene TRBV5-4, with D possibly being TRBD2 (6 bases). The CDR3 is made up of 15 amino acids. V lost 5 bases to trimming and J lost 9 bases, with 21 bases between them. CDR1 is SGHNT and CDR2 is YYREEE in the germline V gene (reference sequence). The CDR3 DNA reads TGTGCCAGCAGGTACGCCGGGACTCTCTCCAGTGAGCAGTTCTTC. Amino acids: CASRYAGTLSSEQFF.

The CDR3 protein is CATSGGGRARNEQFF. Written as DNA, the CDR3 is TGTGCCACCAGTGGCGGCGGGAGGGCGCGCAATGAGCAGTTCTTC. The chain joins TRBV24-1 to TRBJ2-1, with TRBD2 matching over 9 bases. CDR1 KGHDR and CDR2 SFDVKD come from the germline V gene. V dropped 5 bases and J dropped 6; count of bases not matched to a gene: 7. This CDR3 comprises 15 residues.